One and the same sample provided the 5 T cell receptor beta chains below, sequenced in a study of CD8 T cells in Susac syndrome. It was with random hexamers that roughly 0.45 to 1 ug RNA was reverse transcribed. TCRdb reanalysed the immunoSEQ multiplex PCR reads using MiXCR and keeps one entry per CDR3 protein. The table records about 70,000 distinct CDR3 sequences, 95% of them present only once. The material sequenced was CD8+ T cells from PBMCs. These receptors came from a human donor in good health.

This clonotype has a single count. The chain joins TRBV28 to TRBJ1-1; TRBD1 aligns across 12 bases. Per the germline V gene, CDR1 is MDHEN and CDR2 is SYDVKM. The CDR3 is 16 residues long. V dropped 5 bases and J dropped 4; count of bases not matched to a gene: 8. CDR3 sequence reads: CASSPTGQGAPTEAFF. For the CDR3, the DNA is TGTGCCAGCAGTCCCACGGGACAGGGGGCGCCCACTGAAGCTTTCTTT.

This clonotype was counted once. V usage is TRBV27 and J usage is TRBJ1-3; the D is unclear. The CDR3 runs to 14 residues. The V end was cut by 6 bases, the J end by 0 bases, with 9 bases between. Germline V CDR1 and CDR2: MNHEY, SMNVEV (reference sequence). The CDR3 here is CASSEGLSGNTIYF. The CDR3 DNA sequence: TGTGCCAGCAGCGAAGGACTCTCTGGAAACACCATATATTTT.

This clonotype has more than one count but fewer than ten. The V gene is TRBV15, the J gene TRBJ2-7, with 7 bases fitting TRBD1. The CDR3 covers 15 residues. Germline V gives CDR1 LNHNV, CDR2 YYDKDF (reference sequence). V was pared by 0 bases and J by 0 bases, with 2 bases of the junction left unmatched. CDR3 in amino acids: CATSRERDSSYEQYF. DNA of the CDR3: TGTGCCACCAGCAGAGAACGGGACAGCTCCTACGAGCAGTACTTC.

The CDR3 DNA follows: TGTGCCAGCAGCCCTCCGGAGCCGAGCTCCTACAATGAGCAGTTCTTC. It specifies CASSPPEPSSYNEQFF. The V gene is TRBV5-6, the J gene TRBJ2-1; no definite D call. Germline V gene sequence: CDR1 SGHDT, CDR2 YYEEEE. The ends were cut back, 4 bases at V and 0 bases at J, with 14 bases in the middle. The CDR3 is 16 residues long.

The rearrangement joins TRBV29-1 to TRBJ2-5; no reliable D call. Germline values: CDR1 SQVTM, CDR2 ANQGSEA. V lost 4 bases to trimming and J lost 3 bases, with 18 bases between them. The CDR3 length is 15 residues. Here the CDR3 DNA reads TGCAGCGTTGTTCCGCACCACCAACTCAAAGAGACCCAGTACTTC. Its translation: CSVVPHHQLKETQYF.